This T cell receptor beta chain was found in a study of early T cells in non-severe SARS-CoV-2 infection (dated by TCRdb to the early 2020s). Study-level background: TCR sequencing used bulk RNA from unsorted whole blood, so alpha and beta chains could not be paired. Overall results and qualifications from the work: VDJdb matching was skewed toward anti-spike CD8 responses and likely underestimated virus-specific expansions, missing private and CD4 specificities.

Set within a cohort of healthcare workers in London, UK, this nested case-control study involved weekly PCR testing of nasopharyngeal swabs along with blood sampling. Healthcare workers were recruited during the week of the UK lockdown, between 23 and 31 March 2020, and followed weekly for up to roughly 15 weeks. The table lists this clonotype with many counts. Its recognized antigen is unknown. Qualities for individual bases were not recorded, and no much larger clone is one base off. The V end gives up 6 bases and the J end 1 base, leaving 12 bases in the junction not matched to a gene. The germline V gene encodes CDR1 ENHRY and CDR2 SYGVKD. Its CDR3 holds 17 amino acids, cysteine through phenylalanine. Just CDR3 DNA is preserved here, 51 bases in frame from base 1. Library preparation was by 5' RACE. Sequenced using a NextSeq 500. Unique molecular identifiers were attached to individual cDNA molecules in the TCR library protocol so that sequencing error and PCR bias could be corrected. Both TCR alpha and beta chains were sequenced, and tight co-correlation was observed between alpha and beta sequence abundances in each sample. Per the authors' processing: V gene, J gene and CDR3 annotation of TCR sequences was performed with Decombinator V4. TCRs were defined as expanded if a significant change between any two time points was detected under a Poisson model with p below 0.0001. TCR abundances were normalised to the total number of TCRs sequenced per sample and expressed as counts per million. MAIT TCRs were defined by TRAV1-2 paired with TRAJ12, TRAJ20 or TRAJ33, and iNKT TCRs by TRAV10 paired with TRAJ18. VDJdb, accessed on 1 November 2021, was searched for TCRs annotated for CMV, EBV and SARS-CoV-2, and TCRs annotated for more than one antigen were excluded. Starting from the raw public reads, TCRdb applied fastp trimming at Q25, assembled clones with MiXCR and retained in-frame beta chains. All rows with the same CDR3 protein become a single entry with the most common DNA and genes. It is TCRdb's table, rather than the study itself, that gives the V and J calls and clone size. The sample table lists about 50,000 distinct CDR3 sequences, around 6.9% of them with a count of one. The ten largest clonotypes hold about 2.6% of the sample.

The sequence was obtained from an adult who was a healthcare worker with PCR-confirmed SARS-CoV-2 infection or an uninfected control (not recorded which). Here the chain combines TRBV10-3 and TRBJ2-1, with 7 bases in between that match TRBD1. The sequencing used whole blood, collected at baseline. The CDR3 region: CAIRGPPGTVSYNEQFF. The base sequence is TGTGCCATCAGGGGCCCTCCGGGGACAGTTTCCTACAATGAGCAGTTCTTC.